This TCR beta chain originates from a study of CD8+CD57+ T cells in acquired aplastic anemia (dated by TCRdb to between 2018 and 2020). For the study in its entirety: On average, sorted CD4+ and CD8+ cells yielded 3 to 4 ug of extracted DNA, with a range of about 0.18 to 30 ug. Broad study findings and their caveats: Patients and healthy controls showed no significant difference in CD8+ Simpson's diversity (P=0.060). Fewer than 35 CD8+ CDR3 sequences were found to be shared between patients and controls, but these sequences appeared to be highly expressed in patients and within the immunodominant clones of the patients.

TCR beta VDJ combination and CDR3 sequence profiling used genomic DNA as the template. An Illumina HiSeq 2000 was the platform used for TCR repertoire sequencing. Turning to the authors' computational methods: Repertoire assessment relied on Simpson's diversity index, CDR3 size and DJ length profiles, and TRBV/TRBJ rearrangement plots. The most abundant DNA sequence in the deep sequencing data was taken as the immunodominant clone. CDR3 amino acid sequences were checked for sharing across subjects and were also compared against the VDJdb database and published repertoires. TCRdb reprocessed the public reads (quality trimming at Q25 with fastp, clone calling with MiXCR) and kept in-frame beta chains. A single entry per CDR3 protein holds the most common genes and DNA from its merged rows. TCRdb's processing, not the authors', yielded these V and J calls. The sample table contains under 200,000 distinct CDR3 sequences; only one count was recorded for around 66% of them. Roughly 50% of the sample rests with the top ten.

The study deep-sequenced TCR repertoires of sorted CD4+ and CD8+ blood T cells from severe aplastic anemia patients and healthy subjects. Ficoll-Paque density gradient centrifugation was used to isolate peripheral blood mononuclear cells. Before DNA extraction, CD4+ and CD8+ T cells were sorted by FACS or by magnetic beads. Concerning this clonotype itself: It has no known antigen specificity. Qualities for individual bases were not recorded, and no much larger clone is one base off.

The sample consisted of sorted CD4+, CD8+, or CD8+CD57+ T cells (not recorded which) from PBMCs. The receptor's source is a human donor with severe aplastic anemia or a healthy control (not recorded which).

Here is the DNA: TGTGCCACCAGTCCACAGGGATTACCCCCAGGAGATGAGCAGTTCTTC. Translation gives CATSPQGLPPGDEQFF. The rearrangement joined TRBV24-1 to TRBJ2-1, with TRBD1 perhaps the D gene, on 6 matching bases. Between the V and J ends, shortened by 6 bases and 8 bases respectively, the junction contains 22 bases. CDR1 and CDR2 were assigned from the germline V gene as KGHDR and SFDVKD. From its cysteine to its phenylalanine, the CDR3 spans 16 amino acids. CDR3 DNA is the only sequence kept; it has 48 bases, read in frame from the first base.